This T cell receptor (beta chain) was recovered during a study of cytotoxic CD8 clonotypes in ibrutinib-treated CLL. V was cut by 0 bases and J by 2 bases, with 8 bases left in between. The CDR3 runs 14 residues. Looked up from germline, CDR1 is SGHNT and CDR2 is YYREEE (reference sequence). Measured with immunoSEQ multiplex PCR; TCRdb has only the in-frame clones, and not every one. The table shows 150,000 or so clones, with 70% to 90% occurring only once. Sequences were derived from PBMCs, sampled at disease progression, from a patient treated with ibrutinib. This chain joins TRBV5-4 and TRBJ1-2; D gene uncertain. The sequence was collected from a human donor with chronic lymphocytic leukemia. DNA for the CDR3: TGTGCCAGCAGCTTGGGCAACCTGAACTATGGCTACACCTTC. It is translated as CASSLGNLNYGYTF.